The present T cell receptor (beta chain) was sequenced within a study of human T cells and chemical hapten exposure. Study information: The study sensitized with 2% DPC on an approximately 2 cm by approximately 2 cm patch of upper inner arm skin. Alopecia areata, totalis and universalis patients, mostly female, were included.

Study-wide results and limits: While controls formed fewer of them, expanded TCRs formed significantly more large CDR3 similarity clusters. There was a positive correlation between PT1 expanded TCR counts and patch test score.

This clonotype was counted many times. Its antigen is currently unknown. Time point defined: pre-sensitization, week 0. The treatment: therapeutic diphenylcyclopropenone sensitization with weekly scalp DPC. TCRdb re-analysed the RACE reads in MiXCR, keeping a single row per CDR3 protein. The sample includes some 400,000 distinct CDR3 sequences, less than 6.5% of them seen just once. The clonotype was recovered from a woman between 50 and 59 years old with alopecia areata. Some clones in this sample may be carry-over from other donors' samples. The sample here was whole blood, taken in connection with sensitization to the hapten diphenylcyclopropenone (DPC).

The CDR3 loop is CAIKPNSYEQYF. The CDR3 coding sequence is TGTGCCATCAAACCCAACTCCTACGAGCAGTACTTC. The rearrangement links TRBV10-3 to TRBJ2-7; no firm D call. V lost 7 bases and J 0 bases, leaving 7 bases between the germline ends. Germline CDR1 is ENHRY and CDR2 is SYGVKD. This CDR3 is 12 amino acids long.